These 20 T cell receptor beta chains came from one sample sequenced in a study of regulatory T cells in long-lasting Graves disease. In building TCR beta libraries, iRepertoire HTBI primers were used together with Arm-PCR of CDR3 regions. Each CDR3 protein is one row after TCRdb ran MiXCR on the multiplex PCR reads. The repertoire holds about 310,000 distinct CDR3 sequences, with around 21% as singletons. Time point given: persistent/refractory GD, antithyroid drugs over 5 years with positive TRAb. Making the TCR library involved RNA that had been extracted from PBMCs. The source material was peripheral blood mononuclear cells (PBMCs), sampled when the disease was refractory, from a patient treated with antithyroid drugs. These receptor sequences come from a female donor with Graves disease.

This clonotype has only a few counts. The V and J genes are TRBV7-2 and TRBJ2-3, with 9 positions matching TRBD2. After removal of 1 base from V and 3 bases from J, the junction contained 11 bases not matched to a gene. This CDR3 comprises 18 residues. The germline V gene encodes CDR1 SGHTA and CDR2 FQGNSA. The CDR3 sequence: CASSLVTPSSGRTDTQYF. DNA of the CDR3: TGTGCCAGCAGCTTAGTAACCCCCTCCAGCGGGAGGACAGATACGCAGTATTTT.

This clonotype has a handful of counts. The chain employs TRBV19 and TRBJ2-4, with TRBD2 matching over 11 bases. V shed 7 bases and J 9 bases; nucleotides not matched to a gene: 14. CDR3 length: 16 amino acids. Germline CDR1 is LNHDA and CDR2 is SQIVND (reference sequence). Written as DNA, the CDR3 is TGTGCCAGTACGTCCTCTAGCGGGAGGTCTTTAGGCATTCAGTACTTC. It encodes CASTSSSGRSLGIQYF.

The CDR3 DNA reads as TGTGCCAGCAGCTTACAGGGGTCGGACACTGAAGCTTTCTTT. It encodes CASSLQGSDTEAFF. V and J are TRBV11-3 and TRBJ1-1, with a weak D call TRBD1 (6 bases). The CDR3 covers 14 residues. CDR1 is SGHNT, CDR2 YENEEA, per germline. V lost 2 bases and J lost 3, with 10 bases in between.

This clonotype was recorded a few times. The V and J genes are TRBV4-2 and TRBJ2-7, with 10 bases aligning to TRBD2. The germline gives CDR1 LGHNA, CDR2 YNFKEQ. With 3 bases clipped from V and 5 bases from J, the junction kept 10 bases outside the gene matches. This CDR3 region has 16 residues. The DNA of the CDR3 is TGTGCCAGCAGCCAGATCCTAGCGGGAGAGTATGACGAGCAGTACTTC. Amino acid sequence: CASSQILAGEYDEQYF.

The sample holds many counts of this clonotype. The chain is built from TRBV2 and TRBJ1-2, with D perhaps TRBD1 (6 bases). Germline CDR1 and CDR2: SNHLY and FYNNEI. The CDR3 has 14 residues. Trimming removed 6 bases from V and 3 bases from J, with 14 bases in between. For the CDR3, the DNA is TGTGCCAGCAGGACTGACAGGCAACACTATGGCTACACCTTC. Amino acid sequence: CASRTDRQHYGYTF. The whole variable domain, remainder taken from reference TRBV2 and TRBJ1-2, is EPEVTQTPSHQVTQMGQEVILRCVPISNHLYFYWYRQILGQKVEFLVSFYNNEISEKSEIFDDQFSVERPDGSNFTLKIRSTKLEDSAMYFCASRTDRQHYGYTFGSGTRLTVV.

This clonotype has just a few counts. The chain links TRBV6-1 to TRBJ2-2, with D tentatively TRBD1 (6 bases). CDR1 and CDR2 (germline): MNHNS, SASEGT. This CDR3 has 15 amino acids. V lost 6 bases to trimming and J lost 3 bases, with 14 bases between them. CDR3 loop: CASRDSGQYTGELFF. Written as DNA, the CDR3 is TGTGCCAGCAGGGACAGTGGACAGTACACCGGGGAGCTGTTTTTT.

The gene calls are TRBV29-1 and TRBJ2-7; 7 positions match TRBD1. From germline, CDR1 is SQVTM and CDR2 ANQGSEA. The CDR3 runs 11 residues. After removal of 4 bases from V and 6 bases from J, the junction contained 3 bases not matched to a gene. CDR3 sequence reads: CSVGQGVEQYF. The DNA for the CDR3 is TGCAGCGTTGGGCAGGGGGTCGAGCAGTACTTC.

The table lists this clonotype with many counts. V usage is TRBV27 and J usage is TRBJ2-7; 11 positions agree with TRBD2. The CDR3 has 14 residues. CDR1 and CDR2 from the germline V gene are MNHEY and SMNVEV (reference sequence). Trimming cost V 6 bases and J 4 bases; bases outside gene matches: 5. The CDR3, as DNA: TGTGCCAGCAGGAGAGGGACTAGCGGATACGAGCAGTACTTC. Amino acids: CASRRGTSGYEQYF.

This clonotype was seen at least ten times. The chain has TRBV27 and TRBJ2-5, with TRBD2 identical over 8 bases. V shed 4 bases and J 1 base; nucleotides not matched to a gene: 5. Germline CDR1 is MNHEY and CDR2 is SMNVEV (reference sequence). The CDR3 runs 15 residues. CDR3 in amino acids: CASSSHREGQETQYF. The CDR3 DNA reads TGTGCCAGCAGTTCCCACCGGGAGGGCCAAGAGACCCAGTACTTC.

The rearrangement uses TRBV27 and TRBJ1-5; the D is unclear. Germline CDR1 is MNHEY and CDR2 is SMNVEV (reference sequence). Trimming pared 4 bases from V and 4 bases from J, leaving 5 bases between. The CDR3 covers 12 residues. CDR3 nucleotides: TGTGCCAGCAGTTGGTCAAATCAGCCCCAGCATTTT. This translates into CASSWSNQPQHF.

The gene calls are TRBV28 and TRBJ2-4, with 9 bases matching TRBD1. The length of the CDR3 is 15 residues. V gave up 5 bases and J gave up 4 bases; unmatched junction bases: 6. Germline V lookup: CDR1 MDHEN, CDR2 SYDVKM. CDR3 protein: CASSPRGTGKNIQYF. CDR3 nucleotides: TGTGCCAGCAGTCCGCGCGGGACAGGGAAAAACATTCAGTACTTC.

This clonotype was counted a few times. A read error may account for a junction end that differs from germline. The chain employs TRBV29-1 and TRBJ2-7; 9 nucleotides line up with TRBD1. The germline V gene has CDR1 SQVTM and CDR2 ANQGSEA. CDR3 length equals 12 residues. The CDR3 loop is CSVEDKRDRELF. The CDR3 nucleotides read TGCAGCGTTGAAGATAAGCGGGACAGGGAATTATTC.

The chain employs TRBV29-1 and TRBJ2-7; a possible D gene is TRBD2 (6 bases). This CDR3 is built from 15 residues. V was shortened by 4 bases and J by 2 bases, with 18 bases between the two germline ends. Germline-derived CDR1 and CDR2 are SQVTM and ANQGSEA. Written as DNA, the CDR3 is TGCAGCGTTGCAGAGGCCGGGACTGGAACCTACGAGCAGTACTTC. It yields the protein CSVAEAGTGTYEQYF.

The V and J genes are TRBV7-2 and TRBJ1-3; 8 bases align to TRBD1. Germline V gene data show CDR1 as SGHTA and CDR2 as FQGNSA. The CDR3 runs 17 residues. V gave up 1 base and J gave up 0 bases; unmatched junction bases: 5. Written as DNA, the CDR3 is TGTGCCAGCAGCTTAGGACAGGGGCCCGCCTCTGGAAACACCATATATTTT. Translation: CASSLGQGPASGNTIYF. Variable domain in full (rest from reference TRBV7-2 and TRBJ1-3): GAGVSQSPSNKVTEKGKDVELRCDPISGHTALYWYRQSLGQGLEFLIYFQGNSAPDKSGLPSDRFSAERTGGSVSTLTIQRTQQEDSAVYLCASSLGQGPASGNTIYFGEGSWLTVV.

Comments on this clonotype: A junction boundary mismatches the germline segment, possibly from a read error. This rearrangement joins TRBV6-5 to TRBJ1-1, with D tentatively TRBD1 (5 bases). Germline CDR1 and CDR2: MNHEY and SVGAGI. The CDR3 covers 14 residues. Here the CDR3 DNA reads TGTGCCGGCAGTTACGGAGGGACCAACACTGAAGCTTTCTTT. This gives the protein CAGSYGGTNTEAFF.

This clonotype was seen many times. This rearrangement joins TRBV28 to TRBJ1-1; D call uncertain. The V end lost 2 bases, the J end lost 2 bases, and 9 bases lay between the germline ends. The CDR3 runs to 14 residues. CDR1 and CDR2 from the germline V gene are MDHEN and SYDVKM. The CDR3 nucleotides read TGTGCCAGCAGTTTAGTGACCCGAAACACTGAAGCTTTCTTT. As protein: CASSLVTRNTEAFF.

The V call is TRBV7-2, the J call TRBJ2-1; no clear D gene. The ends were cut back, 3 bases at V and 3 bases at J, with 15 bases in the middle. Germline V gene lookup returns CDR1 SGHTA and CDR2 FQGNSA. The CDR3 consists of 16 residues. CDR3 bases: TGTGCCAGCAGCTTGAGTCCGAACCCCCTCTACAATGAGCAGTTCTTC. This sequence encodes CASSLSPNPLYNEQFF.

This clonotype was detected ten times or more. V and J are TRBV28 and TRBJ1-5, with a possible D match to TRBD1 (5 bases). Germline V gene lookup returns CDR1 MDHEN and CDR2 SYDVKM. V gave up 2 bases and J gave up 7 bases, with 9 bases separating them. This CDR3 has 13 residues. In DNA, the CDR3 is TGTGCCAGCAGTTTAGGCAGGGTGCAGCCCCAGCATTTT. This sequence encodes CASSLGRVQPQHF.

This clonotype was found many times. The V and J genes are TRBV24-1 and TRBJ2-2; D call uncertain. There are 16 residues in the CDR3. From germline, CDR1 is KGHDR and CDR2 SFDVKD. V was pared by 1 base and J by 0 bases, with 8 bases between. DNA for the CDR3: TGTGCCACCAGTGATTTAGGCAGCTCGAACACCGGGGAGCTGTTTTTT. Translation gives CATSDLGSSNTGELFF.

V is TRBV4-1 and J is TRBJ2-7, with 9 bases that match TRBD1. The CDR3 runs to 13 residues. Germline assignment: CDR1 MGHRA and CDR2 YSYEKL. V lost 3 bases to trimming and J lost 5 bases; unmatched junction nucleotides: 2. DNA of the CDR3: TGCGCCAGCAGCCATACAGGGGGCCACGAGCAGTACTTC. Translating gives CASSHTGGHEQYF.